Below are 22 T cell receptor beta chains sequenced from a single sample in a study of blood T cell repertoires in COVID-19. The data were produced by immunoSEQ multiplex PCR, yet TCRdb's version contains in-frame clones alone and is incomplete. The profile shows 100,000 to 150,000 clones, about 85% of them singletons. The sample comprised peripheral blood. The source of these receptors is a woman older than 75 with COVID-19, enrolled during active disease.

This chain connects TRBV6-2 or TRBV6-3 to TRBJ2-2; 8 positions agree with TRBD1. The V and J ends lost 6 bases and 4 bases, in that order; junction bases with no gene match: 7. The length of the CDR3 is 15 residues. Germline CDR1 and CDR2: MNHEY and SVGEGT. CDR3: CASSKTGASTGELFF. For the CDR3, the DNA is TGTGCCAGCAGCAAGACAGGGGCAAGCACCGGGGAGCTGTTTTTT.

This clone was seen a handful of times. V usage is TRBV2 and J usage is TRBJ1-6; D perhaps matches TRBD1 (5 bases). Trimming removed 10 bases from V and 6 bases from J, with 19 bases in between. From germline, CDR1 is SNHLY and CDR2 FYNNEI. The CDR3 totals 15 residues. DNA of the CDR3: TGTGCCACAACTTCCGGGGAGGGGTCTAATTCACCCCTCCACTTT. Amino acids: CATTSGEGSNSPLHF.

The chain employs TRBV28 and TRBJ2-7; weak D call: TRBD2 (5 bases). CDR1 is MDHEN, CDR2 SYDVKM, per germline. This CDR3 has 12 amino acids. The V end lost 6 bases, the J end lost 3 bases, and 9 bases lay between the germline ends. CDR3 region: CASSRGGYEQYF. Written as DNA, the CDR3 is TGTGCCAGCAGCCGAGGAGGCTACGAGCAGTACTTC.

The V call is TRBV4-2, the J call TRBJ2-5; 10 nucleotides agree with TRBD2. V shed 0 bases, J shed 6 bases, and the junction held 4 bases outside the gene matches. Germline V gives CDR1 LGHNA, CDR2 YNFKEQ. The CDR3 covers 15 residues. The CDR3 region is CASSQDSSGRQTQYF. CDR3 coding DNA: TGTGCCAGCAGCCAAGACTCTAGCGGGAGACAGACCCAGTACTTC.

The J gene is TRBJ2-3, the V gene TRBV7-8; 7 bases match TRBD2. The CDR3 has 14 residues. The junction had 6 bases not matched to a gene; V was cut back by 5 bases and J by 4 bases. Germline V CDR1 and CDR2: SGHVS, FQNEAQ. The CDR3 DNA is TGTGCCAGCAGCATGCGGGAGTACGCAGATACGCAGTATTTT. Translated, it gives CASSMREYADTQYF.

The gene calls are TRBV5-6 and TRBJ2-7; 9 bases fit TRBD2. The germline V gene encodes CDR1 SGHDT and CDR2 YYEEEE. CDR3 length: 14 residues. The V segment lost 0 bases and the J segment 4 bases; nucleotides outside the gene matches: 2. CDR3 residues: CASSLGTSVYEQYF. The CDR3 DNA sequence: TGTGCCAGCAGCTTGGGGACTAGCGTTTACGAGCAGTACTTC.

This clone was observed a single time. The J gene is TRBJ2-3, the V gene TRBV15, with TRBD1 matching over 7 bases. The germline V gene has CDR1 LNHNV and CDR2 YYDKDF (reference sequence). There are 15 residues in the CDR3. With 2 bases clipped from V and 5 bases from J, the junction kept 7 bases outside the gene matches. The CDR3 region has the DNA TGTGCCACCAGCAGAAGAGGACAGGACTTAGATACGCAGTATTTT. Translating gives CATSRRGQDLDTQYF.

The chain uses TRBV27 and TRBJ1-2; D is unresolved. The CDR3 spans 14 residues. Germline V CDR1 and CDR2: MNHEY, SMNVEV (reference sequence). V was clipped by 5 bases and J by 3 bases, with 13 bases between them. The CDR3 sequence is CASSIANRDYGYTF. The CDR3 bases are TGTGCCAGCAGTATAGCCAATCGAGACTATGGCTACACCTTC.

This chain links TRBV9 with TRBJ2-7, with a possible D match to TRBD1 (5 bases). Per the germline V gene, CDR1 is SGDLS and CDR2 is YYNGEE. The germline V and J ends were trimmed by 0 bases and 4 bases, with 5 bases remaining between them. The CDR3 loop spans 12 amino acids. DNA of the CDR3: TGTGCCAGCAGCGTAGAGGGGTACGAGCAGTACTTC. Translating it yields CASSVEGYEQYF.

The rearrangement links TRBV10-3 to TRBJ2-7; 7 bases align to TRBD1. This CDR3 region has 12 residues. Germline V lookup: CDR1 ENHRY, CDR2 SYGVKD. V gave up 2 bases and J gave up 12 bases; unmatched junction bases: 7. The CDR3 reads CAISEGEGAPYF. Written as DNA, the CDR3 is TGTGCCATCAGTGAGGGTGAGGGGGCCCCGTACTTC.

V usage is TRBV6-1 and J usage is TRBJ1-2; maybe TRBD1 (5 bases). The CDR3 contains 13 residues. The germline V and J ends were trimmed by 3 bases and 3 bases, with 8 bases remaining between them. Germline CDR1 is MNHNS and CDR2 is SASEGT. The CDR3 sequence: CASSDGTDYGYTF. The CDR3 DNA sequence: TGTGCCAGCAGTGACGGGACTGACTATGGCTACACCTTC.

The V call is TRBV28, the J call TRBJ2-1; 12 nucleotides match TRBD2. The CDR3 loop spans 15 amino acids. V lost 3 bases and J lost 9; bases outside the gene matches: 6. From germline, CDR1 is MDHEN and CDR2 SYDVKM. CDR3 region: CASSLTSGSWGEQFF. The CDR3 bases are TGTGCCAGCAGTTTGACTAGCGGGAGTTGGGGTGAGCAGTTCTTC.

This sequence joins TRBV28 and TRBJ1-2, with TRBD1 as a possible D gene (5 bases). Germline V gene data show CDR1 as MDHEN and CDR2 as SYDVKM. The V end lost 5 bases, the J end lost 4 bases, and 17 bases lay between the germline ends. This CDR3 comprises 15 residues. CDR3 nucleotides: TGTGCCAGCAGTCTTCCGCTGGGGGGATCCTATGGCTACACCTTC. Protein product: CASSLPLGGSYGYTF.

The chain joins TRBV5-1 to TRBJ1-6; D perhaps matches TRBD1 (6 bases). The germline CDR1 and CDR2 sequences are SGHRS and YFSETQ. This CDR3 is built from 15 residues. Trimming removed 4 bases from V and 5 bases from J, with 13 bases in between. DNA of the CDR3: TGCGCCAGCAGCCCGGGGGGCTTGGATAATTCACCCCTCCACTTT. Amino acid sequence: CASSPGGLDNSPLHF.

The chain links TRBV2 to TRBJ2-5; 11 bases agree with TRBD2. CDR3 length: 15 residues. Trimming cost V 9 bases and J 3 bases; bases outside gene matches: 9. Germline V gene lookup returns CDR1 SNHLY and CDR2 FYNNEI. The CDR3 DNA reads TGTGCCAGTACATTGGGGACTAGCGGAAAAGAGACCCAGTACTTC. Protein: CASTLGTSGKETQYF.

The chain employs TRBV7-2 and TRBJ2-2; TRBD2 matches at 12 bases. The CDR3 spans 17 residues. Germline trimming cut 6 bases from V and 3 bases from J; bases unmatched to any gene: 8. Germline lookup yields CDR1 SGHTA and CDR2 FQGNSA. The CDR3 reads CASRLRTSGTYTGELFF. In DNA form, the CDR3 reads TGTGCCAGCAGGTTAAGGACTAGCGGGACTTACACCGGGGAGCTGTTTTTT. Based on the CDR3 plus reference TRBV7-2 and TRBJ2-2, the full variable domain is GAGVSQSPSNKVTEKGKDVELRCDPISGHTALYWYRQSLGQGLEFLIYFQGNSAPDKSGLPSDRFSAERTGGSVSTLTIQRTQQEDSAVYLCASRLRTSGTYTGELFFGEGSRLTVL.

This sequence joins TRBV14 and TRBJ2-2; D is undetermined. V lost 1 base and J lost 7, with 7 bases in between. Germline V lookup: CDR1 SGHDN, CDR2 FVKESK. The CDR3 has 13 residues. CDR3: CASSQGSFGELFF. CDR3 DNA sequence: TGTGCCAGCAGCCAAGGTAGCTTCGGGGAGCTGTTTTTT.

CDR3 bases: TGTGCCAGCAGCTTATCCAGTGTCAGCTCTGGAAACACCATATATTTT. Translating gives CASSLSSVSSGNTIYF. The chain has TRBV7-6 and TRBJ1-3; D is undetermined. CDR3 length: 16 residues. Germline assignment: CDR1 SGHVS and CDR2 FNYEAQ. Between the trimmed V and J ends, which lost 2 bases and 0 bases, there was a span of 11 bases.

The rearrangement joins TRBV4-3 to TRBJ2-1, with 10 bases lining up with TRBD2. The CDR3 spans 16 residues. Trimming at V came to 3 bases and at J to 7 bases, leaving 9 bases not matched to a gene. CDR1 is LGHNA, CDR2 YSLEER, per germline. CDR3 in DNA: TGCGCCAGCAGCCAGGTAATAGCGGGAGGCGAGAATGAGCAGTTCTTC. It specifies CASSQVIAGGENEQFF.

The chain joins TRBV7-3 to TRBJ2-3; 8 nucleotides align to TRBD2. The germline V gene has CDR1 SGHTA and CDR2 FQGTGA. CDR3 length: 15 residues. V gave up 4 bases and J gave up 2 bases; unmatched junction bases: 5. The CDR3 sequence: CASSSGTSHTDTQYF. The CDR3 coding sequence is TGTGCCAGCAGCTCCGGGACTAGTCACACAGATACGCAGTATTTT.

The chain employs TRBV21-1 and TRBJ1-6; the table's D call TRBD1 went unverified against the DNA. TRBV21-1 is a documented pseudogene. This CDR3 has 18 amino acids. CDR3 sequence (DNA): TGTGCCAGCAGCATCCAACAGGGGGCAGCCAACCCGAATTCACCCCTCCACTTT. Protein product: CASSIQQGAANPNSPLHF.

In its sample, this clone was seen a few times. The J gene is TRBJ2-2, the V gene TRBV4-3; 9 bases match TRBD2. This CDR3 has 16 amino acids. Unmatched junction bases numbered 4, after V lost 0 bases and J lost 5 bases. Germline V CDR1 and CDR2: LGHNA, YSLEER. CDR3 DNA sequence: TGCGCCAGCAGCCAAGATGTCGGACTAGCGACCGGGGAGCTGTTTTTT. Protein: CASSQDVGLATGELFF.